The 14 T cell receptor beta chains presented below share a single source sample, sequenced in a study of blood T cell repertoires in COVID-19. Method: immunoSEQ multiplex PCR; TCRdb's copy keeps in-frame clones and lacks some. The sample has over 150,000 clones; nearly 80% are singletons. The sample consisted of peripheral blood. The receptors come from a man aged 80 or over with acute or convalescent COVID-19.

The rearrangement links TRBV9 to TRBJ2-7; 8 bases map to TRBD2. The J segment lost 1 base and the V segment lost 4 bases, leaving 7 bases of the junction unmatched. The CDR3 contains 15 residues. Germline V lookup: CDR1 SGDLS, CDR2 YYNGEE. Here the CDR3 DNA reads TGTGCCAGCAGCCCACGGGGGGGCTTATCCTACGAGCAGTACTTC. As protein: CASSPRGGLSYEQYF.

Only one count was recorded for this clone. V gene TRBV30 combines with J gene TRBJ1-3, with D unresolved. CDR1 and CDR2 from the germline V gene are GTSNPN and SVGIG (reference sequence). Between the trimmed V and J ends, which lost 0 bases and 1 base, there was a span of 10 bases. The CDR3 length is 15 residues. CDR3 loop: CAWSVKPGSGNTIYF. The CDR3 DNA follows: TGTGCCTGGAGTGTAAAACCCGGGTCTGGAAACACCATATATTTT.

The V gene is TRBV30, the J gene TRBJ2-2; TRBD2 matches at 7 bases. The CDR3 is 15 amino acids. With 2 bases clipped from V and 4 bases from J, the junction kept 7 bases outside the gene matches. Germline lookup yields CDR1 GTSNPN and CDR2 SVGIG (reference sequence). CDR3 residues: CAWSSRGGPTGELFF. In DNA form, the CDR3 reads TGTGCCTGGAGTAGTCGCGGGGGACCCACCGGGGAGCTGTTTTTT.

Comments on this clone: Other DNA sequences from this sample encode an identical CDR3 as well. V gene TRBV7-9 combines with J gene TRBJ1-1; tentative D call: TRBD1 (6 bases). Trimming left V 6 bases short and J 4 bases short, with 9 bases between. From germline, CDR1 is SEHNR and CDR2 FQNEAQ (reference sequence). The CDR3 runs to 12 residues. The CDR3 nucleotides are TGTGCCAGCAGGGCAGGGGTCACTGAAGCTTTCTTT. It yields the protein CASRAGVTEAFF.

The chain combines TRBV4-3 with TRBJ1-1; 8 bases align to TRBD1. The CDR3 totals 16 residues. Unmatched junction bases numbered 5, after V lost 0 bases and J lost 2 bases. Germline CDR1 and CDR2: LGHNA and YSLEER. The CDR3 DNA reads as TGCGCCAGCAGCCAAGATTTAGGGACAGGAAACACTGAAGCTTTCTTT. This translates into CASSQDLGTGNTEAFF.

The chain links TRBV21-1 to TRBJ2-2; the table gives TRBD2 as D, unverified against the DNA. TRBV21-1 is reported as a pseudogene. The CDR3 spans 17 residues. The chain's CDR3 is CASRTRGTSVNTGELFF. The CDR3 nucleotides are TGTGCCAGCCGGACCAGGGGGACTAGCGTCAACACCGGGGAGCTGTTTTTT.

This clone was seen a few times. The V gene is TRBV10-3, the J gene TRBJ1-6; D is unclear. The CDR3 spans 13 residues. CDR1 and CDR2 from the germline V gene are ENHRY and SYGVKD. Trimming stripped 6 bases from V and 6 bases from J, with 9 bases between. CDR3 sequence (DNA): TGTGCCATCAGGGACTTAATTAATTCACCCCTCCACTTT. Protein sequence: CAIRDLINSPLHF.

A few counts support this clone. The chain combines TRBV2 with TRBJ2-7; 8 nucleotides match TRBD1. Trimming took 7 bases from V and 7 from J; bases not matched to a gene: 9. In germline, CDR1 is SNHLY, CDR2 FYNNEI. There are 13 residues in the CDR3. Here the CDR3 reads CASTMTGVGEQYV. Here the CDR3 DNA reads TGTGCCAGCACCATGACAGGGGTGGGGGAGCAGTACGTC.

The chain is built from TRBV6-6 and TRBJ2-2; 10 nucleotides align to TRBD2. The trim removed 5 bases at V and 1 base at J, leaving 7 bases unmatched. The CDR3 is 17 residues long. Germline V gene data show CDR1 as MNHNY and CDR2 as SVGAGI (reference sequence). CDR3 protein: CASSPLAGALNTGELFF. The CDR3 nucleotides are TGTGCCAGCAGTCCCCTAGCGGGGGCCCTGAACACCGGGGAGCTGTTTTTT.

CDR3 region: CASSLVRVSETQYF. DNA of the CDR3: TGTGCCAGCAGCTTGGTCAGGGTATCCGAGACCCAGTACTTC. The V call is TRBV5-6, the J call TRBJ2-5, with D maybe TRBD1 (5 bases). Germline-derived CDR1 and CDR2 are SGHDT and YYEEEE. The V gene lost 0 bases and the J gene lost 5 bases, with 11 bases spanning the gap. The CDR3 covers 14 residues.

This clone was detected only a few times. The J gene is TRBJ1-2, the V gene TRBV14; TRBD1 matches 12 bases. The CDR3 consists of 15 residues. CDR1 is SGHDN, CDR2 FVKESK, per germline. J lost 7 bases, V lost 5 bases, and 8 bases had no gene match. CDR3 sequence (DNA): TGTGCCAGCAGCTCCCTGGGACAGGGGGCGCTTGGCTACACCTTC. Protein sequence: CASSSLGQGALGYTF.

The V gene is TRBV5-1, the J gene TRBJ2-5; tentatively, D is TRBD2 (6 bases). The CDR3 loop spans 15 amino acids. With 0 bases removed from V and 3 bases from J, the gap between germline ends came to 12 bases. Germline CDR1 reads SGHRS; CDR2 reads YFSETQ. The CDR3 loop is CASSLAAGTEETQYF. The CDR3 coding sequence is TGCGCCAGCAGCTTGGCCGCCGGGACTGAAGAGACCCAGTACTTC.

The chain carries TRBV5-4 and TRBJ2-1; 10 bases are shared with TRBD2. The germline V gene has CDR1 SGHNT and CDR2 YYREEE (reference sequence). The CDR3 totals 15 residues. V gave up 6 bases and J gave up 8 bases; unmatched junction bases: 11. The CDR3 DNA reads TGTGCCAGCACTCCAAAGCGGGGGGGCCTCTATGAGCAGTTCTTC. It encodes CASTPKRGGLYEQFF.

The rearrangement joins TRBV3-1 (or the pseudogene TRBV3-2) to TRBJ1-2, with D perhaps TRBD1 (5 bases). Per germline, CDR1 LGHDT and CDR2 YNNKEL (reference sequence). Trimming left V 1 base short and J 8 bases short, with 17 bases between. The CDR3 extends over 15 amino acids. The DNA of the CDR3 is TGTGCCAGCAGCCAAGCGCTGGGACTCTCGCAAGGCTACACCTTC. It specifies CASSQALGLSQGYTF.